This T cell receptor beta chain was found in a study of CXCR3-negative and CXCR3-positive naive CD8 T cells. In the study overall: Sequencing yielded about 135 million TRB reads, roughly 1.5 +/- 0.3 million per library. General study results and limits: Similarly elevated diversity marked both naive subsets, with memory CD8+ cells showing far lower diversity. Against CXCR3-negative naive cells, CXCR3-positive naive cells showed more hydrophobic TRB CDR3s. The study found that naive CXCR3-negative and CXCR3-positive cells shared TRBV-TRBJ usage, while memory cells differed.

With respect to this clonotype: Its antigen is still unknown.

Per the germline V gene, CDR1 is SGHKS and CDR2 is YYEKEE (reference sequence). The length of the CDR3 is 17 residues. TRB cDNA was prepared as libraries by UMI-labeled 5' RACE. From the 5' RACE reads, TCRdb lists one entry per CDR3 protein and no DNA. In all, the sample yields 90,000 to 100,000 distinct CDR3 sequences. Sequences were obtained from naive CXCR3- CD8+ T cells from blood. Sample subset: CD45RO-CCR7+CD27+CD95- naive CD8+ T cells lacking CXCR3 (TNR3-). The receptor's source is a human donor in good health. Some clones in this sample may be carry-over from other donors' samples. The chain links TRBV5-5 to TRBJ1-5; TCRdb names TRBD1, which stays unverified in the absence of DNA. This chain's CDR3 is CASSLSSGVYSNQPQHF.